One and the same sample provided the 23 T cell receptor beta chains below, sequenced in a study of T cell responses to AZD1222 COVID-19 vaccine. Some clones are missing from TCRdb's copy, which holds only in-frame ones; the method was immunoSEQ multiplex PCR. The sample gives roughly 81,000 clones, about 90% of which show up once; roughly 15% is in the top ten. The sequences come from peripheral blood, collected on day 0 of AZD1222 vaccination. These receptors were taken from an adult in good health.

The V call is TRBV5-4, the J call TRBJ2-5; 8 bases are shared with TRBD2. This CDR3 region has 15 residues. Germline values: CDR1 SGHNT, CDR2 YYREEE (reference sequence). With V trimmed by 4 bases and J by 5 bases, 10 bases remained unmatched. The CDR3: CASSGTSRGGETQYF. The CDR3 nucleotides read TGTGCCAGCAGCGGGACTAGTCGGGGAGGTGAGACCCAGTACTTC.

This clone was found once. The J gene is TRBJ1-5, the V gene TRBV2; D call uncertain. Germline V gives CDR1 SNHLY, CDR2 FYNNEI. The CDR3 covers 15 residues. V was clipped by 6 bases and J by 3 bases, with 15 bases between them. The CDR3, as DNA: TGTGCCAGCAGGCGCGGACGGATCTCCAATCAGCCCCAGCATTTT. Residues: CASRRGRISNQPQHF.

This chain links TRBV7-9 with TRBJ2-5; D unresolved. The germline gives CDR1 SEHNR, CDR2 FQNEAQ (reference sequence). The V and J ends lost 4 bases and 5 bases respectively, with 5 bases between them. The CDR3 is made up of 11 amino acids. The CDR3 here is CASSSGETQYF. The DNA for the CDR3 is TGTGCCAGCAGCTCTGGGGAGACCCAGTACTTC.

The chain uses TRBV25-1 and TRBJ1-2; 9 bases align to TRBD1. Germline assignment: CDR1 MGHDK and CDR2 SYGVNS. V gave up 8 bases and J gave up 4 bases; unmatched junction bases: 5. This CDR3 spans 13 amino acids. The CDR3 nucleotides read TGTGCCAGCTCCATGACAGGGGGCTATGGCTACACCTTC. It translates to CASSMTGGYGYTF.

This clone was detected only once. V gene TRBV27 combines with J gene TRBJ1-1; D possibly corresponds to TRBD1 (5 bases). Trimming left V 3 bases short and J 1 base short, with 21 bases between. The CDR3 runs 18 residues. Germline V gene sequence: CDR1 MNHEY, CDR2 SMNVEV (reference sequence). CDR3 loop: CASSFRFDHRDPNTEAFF. CDR3 DNA: TGTGCCAGCAGTTTCCGTTTTGACCACCGGGACCCGAACACTGAAGCTTTCTTT.

V is TRBV4-1 and J is TRBJ2-1, with 8 bases matching TRBD2. The CDR3 consists of 17 residues. Trimming cost V 3 bases and J 7 bases; bases outside gene matches: 14. Germline lookup yields CDR1 MGHRA and CDR2 YSYEKL. CDR3 region: CASSQSPGGPSGNEQFF. The CDR3 bases are TGCGCCAGCAGCCAGAGCCCGGGAGGGCCGTCGGGGAATGAGCAGTTCTTC.

V is TRBV18 and J is TRBJ1-5; D not resolved. The length of the CDR3 is 15 residues. In germline, CDR1 is KGHSH, CDR2 LQKENI. Trimming shortened V by 3 bases and J by 1 base, and 10 bases separated the two germline ends. CDR3 residues: CASSPGRGSNQPQHF. The CDR3 DNA reads TGTGCCAGCTCACCTGGGAGAGGCAGCAATCAGCCCCAGCATTTT.

The V gene is TRBV5-1, the J gene TRBJ1-2; no clear D gene. Germline V gene data show CDR1 as SGHRS and CDR2 as YFSETQ. V lost 9 bases and J lost 8, with 17 bases in between. This CDR3 region has 12 residues. In DNA, the CDR3 is TGCGCCACCGCAGACCCTTTACAGGGCTACACCTTC. This sequence encodes CATADPLQGYTF.

J is TRBJ2-3 and V is TRBV10-3; unclear D gene. Trimming cost V 3 bases and J 3 bases, with 10 bases left between them. This CDR3 has 14 residues. Looked up from germline, CDR1 is ENHRY and CDR2 is SYGVKD. The CDR3 here is CAISDPTLTDTQYF. The CDR3, as DNA: TGTGCCATCAGTGACCCGACATTAACAGATACGCAGTATTTT.

The chain combines TRBV3-1 (or the pseudogene TRBV3-2) with TRBJ2-1; D gene uncertain. The CDR3 spans 15 residues. Trimming left V 1 base short and J 3 bases short, with 10 bases between. From germline, CDR1 is LGHDT and CDR2 YNNKEL (reference sequence). This CDR3 is CASSQVDSGYNEQFF. The CDR3 coding sequence is TGTGCCAGCAGCCAAGTGGATTCGGGCTACAATGAGCAGTTCTTC.

V gene TRBV11-2 combines with J gene TRBJ2-3; maybe TRBD1 (5 bases). CDR1 and CDR2 from the germline V gene are SGHAT and FQNNGV. V lost 4 bases, J lost 4 bases, and 15 bases lay in between. CDR3 size: 15 residues. The CDR3 spells CASSWAGIFSDTQYF. As DNA, the CDR3 is TGTGCCAGCAGCTGGGCAGGGATCTTTTCAGATACGCAGTATTTT.

The genes are TRBV24-1 and TRBJ2-1; a possible D gene is TRBD2 (7 bases). Trimming took off 8 bases at V and 6 bases at J, with 13 bases between the two ends. The germline CDR1 and CDR2 sequences are KGHDR and SFDVKD. The length of the CDR3 is 13 residues. The CDR3 DNA is TGTGCCACCAATGAGGGAGGGGGCAATGAGCAGTTCTTC. Amino acid sequence: CATNEGGGNEQFF.

This rearrangement joins TRBV7-9 to TRBJ1-1; a weak D match, TRBD1 (5 bases). The germline V and J ends were trimmed by 1 base and 7 bases, with 7 bases remaining between them. In germline, CDR1 is SEHNR, CDR2 FQNEAQ (reference sequence). The CDR3 length is 12 residues. This CDR3 reads CASSLEGLEAFF. CDR3 DNA sequence: TGTGCCAGCAGCTTAGAGGGACTTGAAGCTTTCTTT. Drawing the rest from reference TRBV7-9 and TRBJ1-1, the complete variable domain is DTGVSQNPRHKITKRGQNVTFRCDPISEHNRLYWYRQTLGQGPEFLTYFQNEAQLEKSRLLSDRFSAERPKGSFSTLEIQRTEQGDSAMYLCASSLEGLEAFFGQGTRLTVV.

The rearrangement joins TRBV2 to TRBJ2-2, with 8 bases fitting TRBD2. The junction had 7 bases not matched to a gene; V was cut back by 3 bases and J by 7 bases. In germline, CDR1 is SNHLY, CDR2 FYNNEI. The length of the CDR3 is 15 residues. The CDR3 protein is CASSDLSGSFGELFF. CDR3 coding DNA: TGTGCCAGCAGTGATCTCAGCGGGAGTTTCGGGGAGCTGTTTTTT.

Only one count was recorded for this clone. This rearrangement joins TRBV28 to TRBJ2-7, with D maybe TRBD1 (6 bases). Germline assignment: CDR1 MDHEN and CDR2 SYDVKM. This CDR3 region has 11 residues. The V gene lost 7 bases and the J gene lost 7 bases, with 11 bases spanning the gap. CDR3 region: CASTLRGEQYF. CDR3 DNA: TGTGCCAGCACCCTAAGGGGGGAGCAGTACTTC.

The J gene is TRBJ2-3, the V gene TRBV10-3; D is unresolved. Trimming cost V 7 bases and J 0 bases, with 11 bases left between them. There are 14 residues in the CDR3. Germline V gives CDR1 ENHRY, CDR2 SYGVKD. For the CDR3, the DNA is TGTGCCATCAAGGTGGATTCTAGCACAGATACGCAGTATTTT. Encoded protein: CAIKVDSSTDTQYF.

The chain is built from TRBV20-1 and TRBJ1-2; D unresolved. Germline-derived CDR1 and CDR2 are DFQATT and SNEGSKA (reference sequence). This CDR3 comprises 18 residues. Trimming took off 3 bases at V and 4 bases at J, with 27 bases between the two ends. The CDR3 here is CSASQFTGLGTYLYGYTF. As DNA, the CDR3 is TGCAGTGCTAGTCAGTTTACCGGCCTCGGTACCTACCTCTATGGCTACACCTTC.

The chain links TRBV23-1 to TRBJ2-7; D remains unclear. TRBV23-1 falls under the ORF class, with uncertain function. CDR3 size: 14 residues. V was trimmed by 8 bases and J by 2 bases, leaving 16 bases between them. The CDR3 is CASVHPRPTYEQYF. DNA of the CDR3: TGCGCCAGCGTGCACCCTAGGCCGACCTACGAGCAGTACTTC.

This clone came up once. The V call is TRBV7-9, the J call TRBJ2-1; a weak D match, TRBD2 (6 bases). The CDR3 loop spans 14 amino acids. The V gene's germline CDR1 is SEHNR and CDR2 FQNEAQ (reference sequence). Deletions cut 3 bases from V and 8 bases from J, with 14 bases between. Here the CDR3 reads CASSFGLPRDEQFF. The CDR3 DNA follows: TGTGCCAGCAGCTTTGGACTACCTCGTGATGAGCAGTTCTTC. Complete variable domain (other parts from reference TRBV7-9 and TRBJ2-1): DTGVSQNPRHKITKRGQNVTFRCDPISEHNRLYWYRQTLGQGPEFLTYFQNEAQLEKSRLLSDRFSAERPKGSFSTLEIQRTEQGDSAMYLCASSFGLPRDEQFFGPGTRLTVL.

This clone was recorded a few times. CDR3 region: CSVKSGNSNQPQHF. CDR3 coding DNA: TGCAGCGTGAAGTCAGGGAATAGCAATCAGCCCCAGCATTTT. The chain has TRBV29-1 and TRBJ1-5; perhaps TRBD1 as D (5 bases). CDR1 and CDR2 from the germline V gene are SQVTM and ANQGSEA. Trimming cost V 6 bases and J 0 bases, with 12 bases left between them. This CDR3 is 14 amino acids long. Using reference TRBV29-1 and TRBJ1-5 for the parts outside the CDR3, the full variable domain is SAVISQKPSRDICQRGTSLTIQCQVDSQVTMMFWYRQQPGQSLTLIATANQGSEATYESGFVIDKFPISRPNLTFSTLTVSNMSPEDSSIYLCSVKSGNSNQPQHFGDGTRLSIL.

The J gene is TRBJ1-5, the V gene TRBV3-1 (or the pseudogene TRBV3-2); D uncertain. Germline V gene sequence: CDR1 LGHDT, CDR2 YNNKEL (reference sequence). The CDR3 runs 14 residues. The V end lost 3 bases, the J end lost 1 base, and 7 bases lay between the germline ends. In DNA form, the CDR3 reads TGTGCCAGCAGCCATCAGGTGAGCAATCAGCCCCAGCATTTT. This codes for CASSHQVSNQPQHF.

The genes are TRBV7-8 and TRBJ2-1; D not resolved. Trimming cost V 5 bases and J 10 bases, with 9 bases left between them. Germline lookup yields CDR1 SGHVS and CDR2 FQNEAQ. The CDR3 consists of 11 residues. CDR3 sequence reads: CASSQIYEQFF. The CDR3 bases are TGTGCCAGCAGCCAAATCTACGAGCAGTTCTTC.

This chain links TRBV18 with TRBJ2-1, with D uncertain. V lost 2 bases, J lost 6 bases, and 5 bases lay in between. CDR3 length: 12 amino acids. Germline V CDR1 and CDR2: KGHSH, LQKENI. The CDR3 DNA reads as TGTGCCAGCTCACCATCCATCAATGAGCAGTTCTTC. Amino acid sequence: CASSPSINEQFF.